These 15 T cell receptor beta chains came from one sample sequenced in a study of T cells in Graves' hyperthyroidism and ophthalmopathy. Amplified TCR beta CDR3 regions came from RNA transcripts. TCR CDR3 regions were first amplified by RT-PCR with HTBI primers. A single record per CDR3 protein comes from TCRdb applying MiXCR to the multiplex PCR reads. The sample comprises roughly 570,000 distinct CDR3 sequences, approximately 15% of which are singletons, and approximately 7% rests with the top ten. Sequenced sample: blood. These receptors were collected from a woman under 40 with Graves' hyperthyroidism.

This clonotype was seen ten or more times. This chain joins TRBV18 and TRBJ2-5, with 12 bases fitting TRBD2. Looked up from germline, CDR1 is KGHSH and CDR2 is LQKENI. V trimming: 4 bases; J trimming: 5 bases; junction bases outside the gene matches: 5. There are 15 residues in the CDR3. The CDR3, as DNA: TGTGCCAGCTCACACGGGACTAGCGGGTCGGAGACCCAGTACTTC. It encodes CASSHGTSGSETQYF.

Many counts were recorded for this clonotype. The chain has TRBV30 and TRBJ2-3; 11 nucleotides line up with TRBD2. Germline CDR1 is GTSNPN and CDR2 is SVGIG (reference sequence). V shed 0 bases and J 1 base; nucleotides not matched to a gene: 9. The CDR3 totals 18 residues. CDR3 loop: CAWSVHSGRALGTDTQYF. The DNA of the CDR3 is TGTGCCTGGAGTGTCCATAGCGGGAGGGCCCTCGGCACAGATACGCAGTATTTT.

This clonotype was seen only a few times. This chain connects TRBV3-1 to TRBJ2-1; D could derive from TRBD1 or TRBD2 (6 bases each). CDR1 and CDR2 from the germline V gene are LGHDT and YNNKEL (reference sequence). Trimming cost V 4 bases and J 10 bases, with 23 bases left between them. This CDR3 contains 16 residues. The CDR3 bases are TGTGCCAGCAGCCCACGTAGGGATTCTTTGGGGGGCGAGCAGTTCTTC. It encodes CASSPRRDSLGGEQFF.

This clonotype was observed at least ten times. This chain connects TRBV30 to TRBJ2-7, with TRBD1 matching 12 bases. Trimming took 1 base from V and 3 from J; bases not matched to a gene: 4. The CDR3 runs to 15 residues. The V gene's germline CDR1 is GTSNPN and CDR2 SVGIG (reference sequence). DNA for the CDR3: TGTGCCTGGAGTGAGGGACAGGGGGCGATCTACGAGCAGTACTTC. This sequence encodes CAWSEGQGAIYEQYF.

Many counts were recorded for this clonotype. This CDR3 reads CASSLVWSADTQYF. CDR3 coding DNA: TGTGCCAGCAGCTTAGTATGGAGCGCAGATACGCAGTATTTT. V usage is TRBV11-2 and J usage is TRBJ2-3, with D uncertain. Trimming removed 1 base from V and 4 bases from J, with 9 bases in between. This CDR3 is built from 14 residues. CDR1 is SGHAT, CDR2 FQNNGV, per germline.

This clonotype was counted many times. The chain uses TRBV7-9 and TRBJ2-7, with D possibly matching TRBD2 (5 bases). The V gene lost 5 bases and the J gene lost 3 bases, with 14 bases spanning the gap. Germline loops: CDR1 SEHNR, CDR2 FQNEAQ (reference sequence). This CDR3 contains 14 residues. CDR3 DNA: TGTGCCAGCAGCCAAACACTAGAGAACTACGAGCAGTACTTC. Its translation: CASSQTLENYEQYF.

The chain is built from TRBV12-3 or TRBV12-4 and TRBJ1-5; perhaps TRBD1 as D (5 bases). The CDR3 totals 13 residues. The V gene lost 5 bases and the J gene lost 4 bases, with 9 bases spanning the gap. In DNA, the CDR3 is TGTGCCAGCAGTCCAGGGTGGAATCAGCCCCAGCATTTT. This codes for CASSPGWNQPQHF.

This clonotype appeared many times. This chain uses TRBV27 with TRBJ1-6; no clear D gene. Trimming removed 3 bases from V and 3 bases from J, with 9 bases in between. Germline-derived CDR1 and CDR2 are MNHEY and SMNVEV (reference sequence). The CDR3 is 15 amino acids. CDR3 residues: CASSFRNFYNSPLHF. In DNA, the CDR3 is TGTGCCAGCAGTTTCCGGAACTTCTATAATTCACCCCTCCACTTT.

This clonotype was seen more than once but under ten times. The chain recombines TRBV4-1 with TRBJ2-1, with TRBD1 matching 8 bases. The CDR3 is made up of 17 amino acids. With V trimmed by 1 base and J by 7 bases, 12 bases remained unmatched. The germline V gene has CDR1 MGHRA and CDR2 YSYEKL. CDR3 loop: CASSQVPFDRGENEQFF. CDR3 DNA sequence: TGCGCCAGCAGCCAAGTCCCGTTTGACAGGGGAGAGAATGAGCAGTTCTTC.

In the case of this clonotype: This sequence may be a read error, since a much larger clone differs from it by one base. The rearrangement joins TRBV7-2 to TRBJ2-7; possible D gene TRBD2, 5 bases. Germline V gene lookup returns CDR1 SGHTA and CDR2 FQGNSA. This CDR3 region has 13 residues. Trimming removed 5 bases from V and 5 bases from J, with 13 bases in between. The CDR3 here is CTSSSGSINEQYF. The DNA for the CDR3 is TGTACCAGCAGCAGCGGCTCCATCAACGAGCAGTACTTC.

This clonotype was counted only a few times. V gene TRBV20-1 combines with J gene TRBJ1-1; D is unclear. This CDR3 has 15 amino acids. Germline V gene lookup returns CDR1 DFQATT and CDR2 SNEGSKA (reference sequence). The V and J ends lost 3 bases and 0 bases respectively, with 14 bases between them. CDR3 sequence reads: CSAREPRGMNTEAFF. The CDR3 DNA reads as TGCAGTGCTAGGGAACCACGGGGAATGAACACTGAAGCTTTCTTT.

This clonotype was observed many times. The chain links TRBV5-5 to TRBJ1-1, with D tentatively TRBD1 (6 bases). Trimming cost V 4 bases and J 10 bases, with 17 bases left between them. Germline lookup yields CDR1 SGHKS and CDR2 YYEKEE (reference sequence). The CDR3 runs 13 residues. As DNA, the CDR3 is TGTGCCAGCAGCCTAAACAGGGCGGCGGGAGCTTTCTTT. Protein product: CASSLNRAAGAFF. Supplemented by reference TRBV5-5 and TRBJ1-1, the full variable domain reads DAGVTQSPTHLIKTRGQQVTLRCSPISGHKSVSWYQQVLGQGPQFIFQYYEKEERGRGNFPDRFSARQFPNYSSELNVNALLLGDSALYLCASSLNRAAGAFFGQGTRLTVV.

This clonotype has just one count. The chain is built from TRBV28 and TRBJ2-1; 7 bases are a match to TRBD2. CDR3 length: 17 amino acids. Unmatched junction bases numbered 17, after V lost 5 bases and J lost 7 bases. Germline values: CDR1 MDHEN, CDR2 SYDVKM. CDR3 amino acids: CASSLPVGGDGPNEQFF. The CDR3, as DNA: TGTGCCAGCAGTCTACCTGTGGGAGGGGACGGTCCTAATGAGCAGTTCTTC.

This clonotype was observed at least ten times. The chain employs TRBV30 and TRBJ1-1; 12 bases are a match to TRBD1. The CDR3 has 12 amino acids. The J segment lost 11 bases and the V segment lost 5 bases, leaving 6 bases of the junction unmatched. In germline, CDR1 is GTSNPN, CDR2 SVGIG (reference sequence). CDR3 in amino acids: CAWAGTGGWAFF. The DNA for the CDR3 is TGTGCCTGGGCCGGGACAGGGGGCTGGGCTTTCTTT. The variable domain in full, completed from reference TRBV30 and TRBJ1-1, reads SQTIHQWPATLVQPVGSPLSLECTVEGTSNPNLYWYRQAAGRGLQLLFYSVGIGQISSEVPQNLSASRPQDRQFILSSKKLLLSDSGFYLCAWAGTGGWAFFGQGTRLTVV.

This clonotype was found many times. The V gene is TRBV2, the J gene TRBJ1-1; 8 bases fit TRBD1. CDR1 and CDR2 (germline): SNHLY, FYNNEI. The V segment lost 6 bases and the J segment 2 bases; nucleotides outside the gene matches: 5. The length of the CDR3 is 14 residues. The CDR3 loop is CASSDGQGNTEAFF. The CDR3 nucleotides read TGTGCCAGCAGCGACGGACAGGGTAACACTGAAGCTTTCTTT.